The 12 T cell receptor beta chains below come from one sample, sequenced in a study of blood T cell repertoires in COVID-19. Clones were read by immunoSEQ multiplex PCR, and TCRdb kept only the in-frame ones, dropping some. Of fewer than 400,000 clones listed, around 84% are singletons. Material for sequencing was peripheral blood. All receptors derive from a human donor in a cohort sampled during active COVID-19.

The CDR3 DNA sequence: TGTGCCAGCAGCTTGATGACTAGCGGGGGTCTGGAGCAGTACTTC. Protein sequence: CASSLMTSGGLEQYF. V usage is TRBV5-4 and J usage is TRBJ2-7, with 12 bases lining up with TRBD2. From germline, CDR1 is SGHNT and CDR2 YYREEE (reference sequence). The CDR3 loop spans 15 amino acids. V shed 1 base and J 7 bases; nucleotides not matched to a gene: 6.

The table lists this clone with a few counts. The J gene is TRBJ1-1, the V gene TRBV19; unclear D gene. Germline CDR1 LNHDA, CDR2 SQIVND (reference sequence). This CDR3 has 12 residues. Trimming stripped 7 bases from V and 1 base from J, with 7 bases between. CDR3: CASTYGNTEAFF. The CDR3 region has the DNA TGTGCCAGTACCTATGGGAACACTGAAGCTTTCTTT.

The rearrangement joins TRBV6-1 to TRBJ2-2; D ambiguous. Germline V lookup: CDR1 MNHNS, CDR2 SASEGT. The CDR3 sequence is 14 residues long. Trimming took 2 bases from V and 1 from J, leaving 5 bases between them. The CDR3 coding sequence is TGTGCCAGCAGTGAATCGAGGAACACCGGGGAGCTGTTTTTT. Protein sequence: CASSESRNTGELFF.

The chain carries TRBV30 and TRBJ2-7, with 8 bases aligning to TRBD2. Germline V gene lookup returns CDR1 GTSNPN and CDR2 SVGIG (reference sequence). J was trimmed by 5 bases and V by 4 bases; bases with no gene match: 13. The CDR3 spans 15 residues. The CDR3 DNA follows: TGTGCCTGGAAGGCCAGCCCGGGGGGGGGAAACGAGCAGTACTTC. This encodes CAWKASPGGGNEQYF.

The V and J genes are TRBV9 and TRBJ2-3, with 11 bases aligning to TRBD2. The V segment lost 4 bases and the J segment 0 bases; nucleotides outside the gene matches: 4. This CDR3 region has 16 residues. Germline CDR1 and CDR2: SGDLS and YYNGEE. The CDR3 DNA is TGTGCCAGCAGCTCCCGACTAGCGGGGAGCACAGATACGCAGTATTTT. It yields the protein CASSSRLAGSTDTQYF. The full variable domain, rest sourced from reference TRBV9 and TRBJ2-3, is DSGVTQTPKHLITATGQRVTLRCSPRSGDLSVYWYQQSLDQGLQFLIQYYNGEERAKGNILERFSAQQFPDLHSELNLSSLELGDSALYFCASSSRLAGSTDTQYFGPGTRLTVL.

The chain couples TRBV19 to TRBJ2-5; possibly TRBD1 for D (6 bases). Per the germline V gene, CDR1 is LNHDA and CDR2 is SQIVND (reference sequence). The ends were cut back, 5 bases at V and 1 base at J, with 8 bases in the middle. The CDR3 is 13 amino acids. In DNA form, the CDR3 reads TGTGCCAGTAGTCCGGACAGCCAAGAGACCCAGTACTTC. This translates into CASSPDSQETQYF.

V gene TRBV13 combines with J gene TRBJ2-7; TRBD2 agrees at 12 bases. Trimming cost V 5 bases and J 9 bases; bases outside gene matches: 11. This CDR3 region has 15 residues. Germline V gene data show CDR1 as PRHDT and CDR2 as FYEKMQ (reference sequence). The CDR3 spells CASSLRTSGEVRQYF. CDR3 DNA sequence: TGTGCCAGCAGCCTTAGGACTAGCGGGGAGGTTAGGCAGTACTTC.

This clone was found many times. The rearrangement joins TRBV5-1 to TRBJ1-1, with 8 bases aligning to TRBD1. The CDR3 spans 15 residues. The V segment lost 0 bases and the J segment 5 bases; nucleotides outside the gene matches: 6. From germline, CDR1 is SGHRS and CDR2 YFSETQ. CDR3 sequence: CASSLAQGARTEAFF. The CDR3 nucleotides are TGCGCCAGCAGCTTGGCGCAGGGGGCTCGAACTGAAGCTTTCTTT.

The rearrangement links TRBV29-1 to TRBJ2-7; TRBD2 agrees at 7 bases. This CDR3 has 13 amino acids. Germline V gene data show CDR1 as SQVTM and CDR2 as ANQGSEA. The J segment lost 5 bases and the V segment lost 4 bases, leaving 8 bases of the junction unmatched. CDR3 sequence reads: CSVVDREEDEQYF. The CDR3 nucleotides are TGCAGCGTTGTAGATCGGGAGGAGGACGAGCAGTACTTC.

V is TRBV29-1 and J is TRBJ2-3; possible D gene TRBD2, 6 bases. Per germline, CDR1 SQVTM and CDR2 ANQGSEA. The CDR3 covers 13 residues. V was trimmed by 3 bases and J by 1 base, leaving 8 bases between them. Here the CDR3 DNA reads TGCAGCGTTGAGGCTAGCGGCACAGATACGCAGTATTTT. Protein product: CSVEASGTDTQYF.

This chain uses TRBV5-4 with TRBJ1-6; 7 bases agree with TRBD1. From germline, CDR1 is SGHNT and CDR2 YYREEE (reference sequence). The CDR3 is 19 residues long. With V trimmed by 9 bases and J by 0 bases, 18 bases remained unmatched. The CDR3 region has the DNA TGTGCCACCGATAACGTAGAGGGGGCCGTCTACTCCTATAATTCACCCCTCCACTTT. Translated, it gives CATDNVEGAVYSYNSPLHF.

The genes are TRBV6-5 and TRBJ2-7; tentatively, D is TRBD1 (6 bases). The V gene lost 0 bases and the J gene lost 3 bases, with 15 bases spanning the gap. Germline V gene sequence: CDR1 MNHEY, CDR2 SVGAGI. The CDR3 sequence is 16 residues long. CDR3 bases: TGTGCCAGCAGTTACTCACTGGGACACGACATCTACGAGCAGTACTTC. This sequence encodes CASSYSLGHDIYEQYF.